This TCR beta chain was identified in a study of beta chain features in type 1 diabetes. The overall study: The study found patients and healthy donors alike in age, gender and cell yields. Examined across all samples were around 110 million sorted cells. Study observations and caveats: Researchers reported that naive, central memory and Treg TCRB repertoires appeared more similar in patients than in healthy donors. Within each of all four CD4+ subsets, Type 1 diabetes patients had TCRB CDR3s that were moderately but significantly shorter.

Every isolated RNA sample was fully reverse transcribed, so sequencing captured expressed TCRB transcripts. Measured with immunoSEQ multiplex PCR; TCRdb has only the in-frame clones, and not every one. The sample has about 53,000 clones; 55% to 75% are singletons. This CDR3 is 13 amino acids long. The V and J ends lost 4 bases and 4 bases, in that order; junction bases with no gene match: 2. In germline, CDR1 is MNHNS, CDR2 SASEGT. In regard to this clone: Its specificity is unknown.

Sequenced material: stem cell memory CD4+ T cells from blood. This chain connects TRBV6-1 to TRBJ1-1; TRBD1 matches 8 bases. This receptor was taken from a woman aged 30 to 39 with type 1 diabetes. The CDR3 protein is CASSGQGITEAFF. CDR3 DNA: TGTGCCAGCAGTGGACAGGGGATCACTGAAGCTTTCTTT.